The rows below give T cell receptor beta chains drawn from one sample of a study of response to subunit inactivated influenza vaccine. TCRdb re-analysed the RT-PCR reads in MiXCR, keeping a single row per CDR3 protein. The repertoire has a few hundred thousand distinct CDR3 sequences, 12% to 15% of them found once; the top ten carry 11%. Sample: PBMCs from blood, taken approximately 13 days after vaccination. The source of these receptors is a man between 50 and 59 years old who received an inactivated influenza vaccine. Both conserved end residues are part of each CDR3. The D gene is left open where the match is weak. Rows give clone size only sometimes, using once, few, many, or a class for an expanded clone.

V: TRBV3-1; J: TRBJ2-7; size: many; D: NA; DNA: TGTGCCAGCAGCCAAGCCCTCGAGCAGTACTTC; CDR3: CASSQALEQYF
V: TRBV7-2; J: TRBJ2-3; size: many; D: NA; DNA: TGTGCCAGCAGCCCCATGAAGAGCACAGATACGCAGTATTTT; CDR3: CASSPMKSTDTQYF
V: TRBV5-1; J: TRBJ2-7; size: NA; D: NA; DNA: TGCGCCAGCAGCTTAAATCCTGCGTCCTCCTACGAGCAGTACTTC; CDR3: CASSLNPASSYEQYF
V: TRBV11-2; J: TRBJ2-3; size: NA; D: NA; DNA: TGTGCCAGCAGCCCCCAGCAGACTACGCAGTATTTT; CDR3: CASSPQQTTQYF
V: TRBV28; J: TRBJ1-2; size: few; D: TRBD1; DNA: TGTGCCAGCAGTCGGGACAGGTCAGAGTATGGCTACACCTTC; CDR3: CASSRDRSEYGYTF
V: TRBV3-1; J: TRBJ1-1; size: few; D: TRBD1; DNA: TGTGCCAGCAGCCTAAAGTTTTTAAACCGGGACAGGGTCCCGGTCTCCACACCTTTCTTT; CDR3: CASSLKFLNRDRVPVSTPFF
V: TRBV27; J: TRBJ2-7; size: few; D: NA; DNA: TGTGCCAGCAGTTTTACCCCGGGCCAGACCTACGAGCAGTACTTC; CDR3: CASSFTPGQTYEQYF
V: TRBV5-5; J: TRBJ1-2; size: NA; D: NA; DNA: TGTGCCAGCAGCTTGGGTTTCCGGGATCCACACTATGGCTACACCTTC; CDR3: CASSLGFRDPHYGYTF
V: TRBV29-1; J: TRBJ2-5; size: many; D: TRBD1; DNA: TGCAGCGTAGGACAGGGTAAAGGAGAGACCCAGTACTTC; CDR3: CSVGQGKGETQYF
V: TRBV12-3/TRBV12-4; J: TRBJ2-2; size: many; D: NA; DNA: TGTGCCAGCAGTTTCCGGGGAAACGGGGAGCTGTTTTTT; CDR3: CASSFRGNGELFF
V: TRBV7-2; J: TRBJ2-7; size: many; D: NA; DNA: TGTGCCAGCAGGGACCTCACGGTCCACGAGCAGTACTTC; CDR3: CASRDLTVHEQYF
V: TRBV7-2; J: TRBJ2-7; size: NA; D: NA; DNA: TGTGCCAGCAGGAGGACGGGAGTGGGTTACGAGCAGTACTTC; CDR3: CASRRTGVGYEQYF
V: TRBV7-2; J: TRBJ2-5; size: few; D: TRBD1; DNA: TGTGCCAGCAACTCAGGGGGCAAGACCCAGTACTTC; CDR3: CASNSGGKTQYF
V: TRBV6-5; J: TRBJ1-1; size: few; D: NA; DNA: TGTGCCAGCAGTTACTCGGACCCGAACACTGAAGCTTTCTTT; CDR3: CASSYSDPNTEAFF
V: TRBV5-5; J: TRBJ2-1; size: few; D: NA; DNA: TGTGCCAGCAGCTTCCCGGAGAGTAGAGACGAGCAGTTCTTC; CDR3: CASSFPESRDEQFF
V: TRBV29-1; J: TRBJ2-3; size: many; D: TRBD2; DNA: TGCAGCGGCCTCCTAGCGGGAGGGCCGTCAGATACGCAGTATTTT; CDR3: CSGLLAGGPSDTQYF
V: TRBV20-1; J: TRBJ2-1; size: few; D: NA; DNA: TGCAGTGCTAGAGATCGCCTGTACAATGAGCAGTTCTTC; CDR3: CSARDRLYNEQFF
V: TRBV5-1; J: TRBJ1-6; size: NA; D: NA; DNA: TGCGCCAGCAGCTTGGGGACAGCAATTACCGATTCACCCCTCCACTTT; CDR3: CASSLGTAITDSPLHF
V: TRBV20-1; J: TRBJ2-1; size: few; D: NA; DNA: TGCAGTGCTAAAGGGAATCTAGAGAATGAGCAGTTCTTC; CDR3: CSAKGNLENEQFF
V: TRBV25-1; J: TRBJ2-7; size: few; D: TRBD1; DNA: TGTGCCAGCAGTGAGCAGCACGGACAGGTCGGCGAGCAGTACTTC; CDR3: CASSEQHGQVGEQYF
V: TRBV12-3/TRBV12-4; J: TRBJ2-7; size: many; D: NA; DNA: TGTGCCAGCCGCTCGGTATACGAGCAGTACTTC; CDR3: CASRSVYEQYF
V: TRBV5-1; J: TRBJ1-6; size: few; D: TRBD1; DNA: TGCGCCAGCAGGTCGGAGGAGACAGGGGCCTCACCCCTCCACTTT; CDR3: CASRSEETGASPLHF
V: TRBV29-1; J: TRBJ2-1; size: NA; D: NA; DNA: TGCAGCGGGGGGGGGCGTGTTAAAAATGAGCAGTTCTTC; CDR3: CSGGGRVKNEQFF
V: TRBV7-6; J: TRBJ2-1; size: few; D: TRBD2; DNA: TGTGCCAGCAGCTTAGATCTAGCGGGGGGAATGGGTAATGAGCAGTTCTTC; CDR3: CASSLDLAGGMGNEQFF
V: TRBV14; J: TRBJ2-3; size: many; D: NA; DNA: TGTGCCAGCAGCCAAATTCCGGGGTTCACAGATACGCAGTATTTT; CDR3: CASSQIPGFTDTQYF
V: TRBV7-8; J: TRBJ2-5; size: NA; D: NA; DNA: TGTGCCAGCAGCTTTAGGGGGAGGGGGGAGACCCAGTACTTC; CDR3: CASSFRGRGETQYF
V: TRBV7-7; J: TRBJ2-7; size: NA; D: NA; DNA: TGTGCCAGCAGCCCCGACGCGCGCCACGAGCAGTACTTC; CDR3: CASSPDARHEQYF
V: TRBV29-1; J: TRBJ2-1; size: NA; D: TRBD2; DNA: TGCAGCGGGGACTACCTAAACAATGAGCAGTTCTTC; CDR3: CSGDYLNNEQFF
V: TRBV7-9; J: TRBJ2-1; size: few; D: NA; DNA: TGTGCCAGCAGCTTAGCGTTATTGCAGCGTAATGAGCAGTTCTTC; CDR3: CASSLALLQRNEQFF
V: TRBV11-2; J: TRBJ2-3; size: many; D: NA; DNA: TGTGCCAGCAGCTCCGCTTATTGGGAGCGGATACGCACAGATACGCAGTATTTT; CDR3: CASSSAYWERIRTDTQYF
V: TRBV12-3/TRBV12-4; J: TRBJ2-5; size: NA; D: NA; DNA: TGTGCCAGCAGTTGGGGGCTGGGCAGGCAAGAGACCCAGTACTTC; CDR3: CASSWGLGRQETQYF
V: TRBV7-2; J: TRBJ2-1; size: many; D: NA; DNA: TGTGCCAGCAGACGTACAGGGTCTGGAGATGAGCAGTTCTTC; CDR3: CASRRTGSGDEQFF
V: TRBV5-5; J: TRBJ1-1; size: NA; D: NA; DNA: TGTGCCAGCAGCCCGTCCGCCGTTGAAGCTTTCTTT; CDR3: CASSPSAVEAFF
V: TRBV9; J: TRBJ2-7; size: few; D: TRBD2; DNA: TGTGCCAGCAGCGTTAGCGGGAGGGCCCACGAGCAGTACTTC; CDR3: CASSVSGRAHEQYF
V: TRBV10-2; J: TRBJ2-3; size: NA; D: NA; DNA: TGCGCCAGCAATAACTGGCGCACAGATACGCAGTATTTT; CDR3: CASNNWRTDTQYF
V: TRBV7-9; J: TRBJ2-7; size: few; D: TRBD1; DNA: TGTGCCAGCAGCGAAGACAGGGGATTGGGCGAGCAGTACTTC; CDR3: CASSEDRGLGEQYF
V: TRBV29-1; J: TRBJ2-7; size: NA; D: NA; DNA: TGCAGCGTTGTCGGGGAACCTTTCTCCTACGAGCAGTACTTC; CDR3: CSVVGEPFSYEQYF
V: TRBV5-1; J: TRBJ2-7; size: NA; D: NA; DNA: TGCGCCAGCAGCTTAAGTCAGCCCCCCTACGAGCAGTACTTC; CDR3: CASSLSQPPYEQYF
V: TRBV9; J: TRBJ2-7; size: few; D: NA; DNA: TGTGCCAGCAGCGTCCTCGGACCCACGAGCTCCTACGAGCAGTACTTC; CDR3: CASSVLGPTSSYEQYF
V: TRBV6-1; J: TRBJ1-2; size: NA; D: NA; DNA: TGTGCCAGCAGTGAAGCGTCCAGGAGAAACAACTATGGCTACACCTTC; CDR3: CASSEASRRNNYGYTF